This T cell receptor beta chain was identified in a study of control samples from healthy donors and cancer patients. TCRdb's copy holds only in-frame clones and misses some; the assay was immunoSEQ multiplex PCR. The data hold about 44,000 clones, with about 75% observed a single time. This clone appeared a single time. CDR1 is KGHSH and CDR2 is LQKENI in the germline V gene. CDR3 length equals 13 residues. Trimming at V came to 2 bases and at J to 5 bases, leaving 0 bases not matched to a gene. The sequencing input was formalin-fixed, paraffin-embedded tissue. The sequence derives from a male donor with melanoma. The chain employs TRBV18 and TRBJ2-3; 8 bases agree with TRBD2. This CDR3 is CASSPAGGDTQYF. In nucleotides, the CDR3 is TGTGCCAGCTCACCAGCGGGAGGAGATACGCAGTATTTT.